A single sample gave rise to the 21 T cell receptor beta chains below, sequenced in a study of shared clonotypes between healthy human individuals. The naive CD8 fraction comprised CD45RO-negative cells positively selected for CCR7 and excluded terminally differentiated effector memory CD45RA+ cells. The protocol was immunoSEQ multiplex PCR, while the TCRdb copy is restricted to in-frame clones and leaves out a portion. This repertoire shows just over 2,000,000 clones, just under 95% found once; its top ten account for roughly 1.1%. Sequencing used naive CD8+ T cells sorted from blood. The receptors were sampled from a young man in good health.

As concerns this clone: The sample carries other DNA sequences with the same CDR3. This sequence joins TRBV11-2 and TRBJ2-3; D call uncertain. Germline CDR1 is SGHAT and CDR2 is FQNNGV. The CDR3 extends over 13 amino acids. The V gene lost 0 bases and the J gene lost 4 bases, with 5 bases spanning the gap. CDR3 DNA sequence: TGTGCCAGCAGCTTAGACCTCCCAGATACGCAGTATTTT. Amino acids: CASSLDLPDTQYF.

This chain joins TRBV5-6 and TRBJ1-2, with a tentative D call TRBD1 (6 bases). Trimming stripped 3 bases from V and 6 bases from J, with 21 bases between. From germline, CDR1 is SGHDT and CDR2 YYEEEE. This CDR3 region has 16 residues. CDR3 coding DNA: TGTGCCAGCAGCTCGGAGGGGTGGAGGGGGAAGGATGGCTACACCTTC. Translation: CASSSEGWRGKDGYTF.

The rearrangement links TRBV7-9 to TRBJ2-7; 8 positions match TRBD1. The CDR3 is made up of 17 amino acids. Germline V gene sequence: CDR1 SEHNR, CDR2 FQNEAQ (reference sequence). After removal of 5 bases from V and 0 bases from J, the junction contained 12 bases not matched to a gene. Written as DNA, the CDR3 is TGTGCCAGCAGCCCGGGGTTAGGGACAGGCAGCTCCTACGAGCAGTACTTC. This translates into CASSPGLGTGSSYEQYF.

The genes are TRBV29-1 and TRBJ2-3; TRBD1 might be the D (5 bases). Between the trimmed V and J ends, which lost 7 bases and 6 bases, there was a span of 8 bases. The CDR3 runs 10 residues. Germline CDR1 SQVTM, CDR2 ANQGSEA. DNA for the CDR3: TGCAGCGCCTACAGGGATACGCAGTATTTT. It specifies CSAYRDTQYF.

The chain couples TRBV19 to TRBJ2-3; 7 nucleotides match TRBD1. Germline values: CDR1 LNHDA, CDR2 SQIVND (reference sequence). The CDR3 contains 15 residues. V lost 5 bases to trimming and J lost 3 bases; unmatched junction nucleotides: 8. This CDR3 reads CASSAIRQGTDTQYF. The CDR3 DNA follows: TGTGCCAGTAGTGCGATCCGACAGGGTACAGATACGCAGTATTTT.

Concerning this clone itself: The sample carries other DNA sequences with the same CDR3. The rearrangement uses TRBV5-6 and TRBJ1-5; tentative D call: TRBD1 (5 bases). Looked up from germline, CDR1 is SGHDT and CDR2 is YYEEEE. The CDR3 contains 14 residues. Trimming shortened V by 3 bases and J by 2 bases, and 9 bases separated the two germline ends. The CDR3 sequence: CASSWGTGNQPQHF. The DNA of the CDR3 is TGTGCCAGCAGCTGGGGGACGGGCAATCAGCCCCAGCATTTT.

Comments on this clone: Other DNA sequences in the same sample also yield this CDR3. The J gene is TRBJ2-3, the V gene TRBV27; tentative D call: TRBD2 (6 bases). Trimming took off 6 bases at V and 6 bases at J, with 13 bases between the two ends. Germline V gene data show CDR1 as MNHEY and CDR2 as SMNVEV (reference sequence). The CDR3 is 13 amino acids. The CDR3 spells CASSRGGRDTQYF. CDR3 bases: TGTGCCAGCAGCCGGGGTGGGAGGGATACGCAGTATTTT.

As DNA, the CDR3 is TGTGCCAGCAGCTTAGGGGCTAGCGGGATACGTTACAATGAGCAGTTCTTC. Translated, it gives CASSLGASGIRYNEQFF. This chain connects TRBV7-9 to TRBJ2-1; 9 bases match TRBD2. Germline-derived CDR1 and CDR2 are SEHNR and FQNEAQ (reference sequence). The CDR3 has 17 residues. Losses at the gene ends were 1 base for V and 4 bases for J; bases not matched to a gene: 8.

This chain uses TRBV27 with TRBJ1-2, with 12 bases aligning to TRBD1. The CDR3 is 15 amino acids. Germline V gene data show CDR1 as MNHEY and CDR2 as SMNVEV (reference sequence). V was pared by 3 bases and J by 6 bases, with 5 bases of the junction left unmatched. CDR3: CASSFSGTGGDGYTF. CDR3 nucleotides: TGTGCCAGCAGTTTCTCCGGGACAGGGGGCGATGGCTACACCTTC.

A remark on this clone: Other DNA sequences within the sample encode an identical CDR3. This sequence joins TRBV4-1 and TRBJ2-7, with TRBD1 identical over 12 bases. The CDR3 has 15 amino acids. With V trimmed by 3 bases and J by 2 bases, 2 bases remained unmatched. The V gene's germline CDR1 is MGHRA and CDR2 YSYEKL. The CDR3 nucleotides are TGCGCCAGCAGCCAGGGACAGGGGGCGACCTACGAGCAGTACTTC. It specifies CASSQGQGATYEQYF.

This chain's CDR3 is CASSPRQGRNEQFF. The CDR3 coding sequence is TGTGCCAGCTCACCGAGACAGGGGAGAAATGAGCAGTTCTTC. The V and J genes are TRBV18 and TRBJ2-1; 8 nucleotides align to TRBD1. Germline V CDR1 and CDR2: KGHSH, LQKENI. The trim removed 3 bases at V and 7 bases at J, leaving 5 bases unmatched. CDR3 size: 14 residues.

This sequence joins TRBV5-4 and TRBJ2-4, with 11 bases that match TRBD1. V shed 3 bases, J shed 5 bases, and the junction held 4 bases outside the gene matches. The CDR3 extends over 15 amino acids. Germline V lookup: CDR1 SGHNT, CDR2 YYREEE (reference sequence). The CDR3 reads CASSSPGQGENIQYF. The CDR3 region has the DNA TGTGCCAGCAGCTCACCGGGACAGGGGGAAAACATTCAGTACTTC. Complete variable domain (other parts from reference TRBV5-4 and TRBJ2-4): ETGVTQSPTHLIKTRGQQVTLRCSSQSGHNTVSWYQQALGQGPQFIFQYYREEENGRGNFPPRFSGLQFPNYSSELNVNALELDDSALYLCASSSPGQGENIQYFGAGTRLSVL.

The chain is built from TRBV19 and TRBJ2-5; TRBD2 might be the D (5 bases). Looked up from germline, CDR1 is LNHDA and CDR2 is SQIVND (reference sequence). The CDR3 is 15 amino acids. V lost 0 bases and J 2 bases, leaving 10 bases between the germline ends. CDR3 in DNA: TGTGCCAGTAGTATAGATAAGACTACACAAGAGACCCAGTACTTC. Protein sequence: CASSIDKTTQETQYF. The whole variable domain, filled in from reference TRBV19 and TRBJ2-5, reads DGGITQSPKYLFRKEGQNVTLSCEQNLNHDAMYWYRQDPGQGLRLIYYSQIVNDFQKGDIAEGYSVSREKKESFPLTVTSAQKNPTAFYLCASSIDKTTQETQYFGPGTRLLVL.

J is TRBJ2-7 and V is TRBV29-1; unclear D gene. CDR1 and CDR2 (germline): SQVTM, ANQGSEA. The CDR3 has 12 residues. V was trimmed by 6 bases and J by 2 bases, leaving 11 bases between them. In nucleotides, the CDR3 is TGCAGCGTCTACGGGTCGACCTACGAGCAGTACTTC. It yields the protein CSVYGSTYEQYF.

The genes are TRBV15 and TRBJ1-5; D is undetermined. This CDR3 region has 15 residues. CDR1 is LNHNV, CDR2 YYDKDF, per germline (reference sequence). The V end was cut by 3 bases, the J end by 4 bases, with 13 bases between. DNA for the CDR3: TGTGCCACCAGCAGGGAACACCGAGGGAATCAGCCCCAGCATTTT. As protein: CATSREHRGNQPQHF.

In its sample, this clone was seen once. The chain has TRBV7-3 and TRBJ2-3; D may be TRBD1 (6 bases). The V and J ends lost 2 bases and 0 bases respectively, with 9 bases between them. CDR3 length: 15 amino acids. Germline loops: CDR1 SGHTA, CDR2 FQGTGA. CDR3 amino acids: CASSLGGESTDTQYF. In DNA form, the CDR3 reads TGTGCCAGCAGCTTAGGGGGCGAAAGCACAGATACGCAGTATTTT.

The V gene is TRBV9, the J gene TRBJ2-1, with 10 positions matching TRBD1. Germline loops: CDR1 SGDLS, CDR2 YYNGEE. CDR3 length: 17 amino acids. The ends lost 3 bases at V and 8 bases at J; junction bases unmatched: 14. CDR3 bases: TGTGCCAGCAGCGCCAACCGGGACAGGGGATTCTTGGATGAGCAGTTCTTC. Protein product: CASSANRDRGFLDEQFF. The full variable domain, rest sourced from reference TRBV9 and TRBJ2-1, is DSGVTQTPKHLITATGQRVTLRCSPRSGDLSVYWYQQSLDQGLQFLIQYYNGEERAKGNILERFSAQQFPDLHSELNLSSLELGDSALYFCASSANRDRGFLDEQFFGPGTRLTVL.

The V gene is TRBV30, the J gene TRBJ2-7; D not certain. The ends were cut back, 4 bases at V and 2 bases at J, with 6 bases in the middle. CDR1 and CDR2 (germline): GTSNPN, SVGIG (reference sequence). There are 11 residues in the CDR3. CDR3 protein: CAWTAAYEQYF. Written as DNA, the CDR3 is TGTGCCTGGACAGCTGCCTACGAGCAGTACTTC.

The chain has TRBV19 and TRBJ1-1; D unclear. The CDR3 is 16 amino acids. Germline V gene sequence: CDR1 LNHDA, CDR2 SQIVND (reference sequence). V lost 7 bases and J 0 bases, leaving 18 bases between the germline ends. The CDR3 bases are TGTGCCAGTACCACTCCCCAAGGGTTCATGAACACTGAAGCTTTCTTT. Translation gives CASTTPQGFMNTEAFF.

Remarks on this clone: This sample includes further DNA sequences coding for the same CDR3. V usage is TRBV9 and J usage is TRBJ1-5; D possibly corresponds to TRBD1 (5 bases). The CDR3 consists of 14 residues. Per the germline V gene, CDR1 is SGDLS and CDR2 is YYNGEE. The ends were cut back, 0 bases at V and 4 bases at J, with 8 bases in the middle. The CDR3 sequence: CASSVGGINQPQHF. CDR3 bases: TGTGCCAGCAGCGTAGGGGGGATTAATCAGCCCCAGCATTTT.

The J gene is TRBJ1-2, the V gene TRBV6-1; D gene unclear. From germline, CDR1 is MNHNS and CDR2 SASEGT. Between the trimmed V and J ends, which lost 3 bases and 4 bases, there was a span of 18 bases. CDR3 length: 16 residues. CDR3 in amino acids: CASSEWLASAGYGYTF. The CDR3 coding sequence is TGTGCCAGCAGTGAGTGGCTTGCCAGTGCGGGCTATGGCTACACCTTC.